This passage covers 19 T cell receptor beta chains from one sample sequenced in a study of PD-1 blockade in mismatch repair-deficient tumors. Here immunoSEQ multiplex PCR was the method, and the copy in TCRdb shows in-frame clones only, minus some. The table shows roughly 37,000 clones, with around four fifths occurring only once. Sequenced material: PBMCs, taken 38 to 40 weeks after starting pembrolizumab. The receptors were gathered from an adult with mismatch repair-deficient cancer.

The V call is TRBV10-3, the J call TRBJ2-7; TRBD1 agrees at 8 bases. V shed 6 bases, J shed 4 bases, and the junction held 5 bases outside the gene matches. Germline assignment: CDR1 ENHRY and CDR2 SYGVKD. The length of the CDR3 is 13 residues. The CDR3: CAIRGQGDYEQYF. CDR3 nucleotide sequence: TGTGCCATCAGAGGACAGGGAGATTACGAGCAGTACTTC.

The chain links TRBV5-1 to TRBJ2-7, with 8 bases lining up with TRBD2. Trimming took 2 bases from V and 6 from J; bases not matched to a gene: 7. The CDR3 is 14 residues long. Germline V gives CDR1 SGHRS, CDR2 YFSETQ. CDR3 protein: CASSLSSGSLEQYF. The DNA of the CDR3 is TGCGCCAGCAGCTTATCAAGCGGGAGCCTCGAGCAGTACTTC. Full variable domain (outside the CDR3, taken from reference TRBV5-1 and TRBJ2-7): KAGVTQTPRYLIKTRGQQVTLSCSPISGHRSVSWYQQTPGQGLQFLFEYFSETQRNKGNFPGRFSGRQFSNSRSEMNVSTLELGDSALYLCASSLSSGSLEQYFGPGTRLTVT.

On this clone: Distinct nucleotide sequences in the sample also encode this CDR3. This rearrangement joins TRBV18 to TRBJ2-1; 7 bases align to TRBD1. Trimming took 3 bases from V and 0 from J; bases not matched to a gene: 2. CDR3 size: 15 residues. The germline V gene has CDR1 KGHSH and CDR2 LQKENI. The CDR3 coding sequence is TGTGCCAGCTCACCGGGACAGAGCTCCTACAATGAGCAGTTCTTC. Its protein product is CASSPGQSSYNEQFF.

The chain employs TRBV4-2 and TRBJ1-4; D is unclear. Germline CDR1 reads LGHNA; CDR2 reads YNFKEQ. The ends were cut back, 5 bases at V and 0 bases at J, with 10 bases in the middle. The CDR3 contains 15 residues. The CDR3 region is CASSERTATNEKLFF. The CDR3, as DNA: TGTGCCAGCAGCGAGAGAACGGCAACTAATGAAAAACTGTTTTTT.

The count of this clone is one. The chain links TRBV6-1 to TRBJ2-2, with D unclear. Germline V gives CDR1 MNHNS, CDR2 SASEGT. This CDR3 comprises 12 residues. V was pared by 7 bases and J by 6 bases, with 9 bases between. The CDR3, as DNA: TGTGCCAGCACGCTCCGGGCCGGGGAGCTGTTTTTT. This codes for CASTLRAGELFF.

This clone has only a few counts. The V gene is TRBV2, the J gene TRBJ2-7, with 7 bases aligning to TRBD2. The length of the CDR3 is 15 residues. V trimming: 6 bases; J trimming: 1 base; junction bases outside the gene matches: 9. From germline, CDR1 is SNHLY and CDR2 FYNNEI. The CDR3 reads CASSPEVAGSYEQYF. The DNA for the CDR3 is TGTGCCAGCAGCCCTGAGGTAGCGGGTTCCTACGAGCAGTACTTC.

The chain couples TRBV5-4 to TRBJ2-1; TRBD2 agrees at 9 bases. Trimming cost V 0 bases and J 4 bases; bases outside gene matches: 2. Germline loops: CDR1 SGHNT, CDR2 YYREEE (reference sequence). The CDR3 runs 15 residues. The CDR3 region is CASSLGLAEYNEQFF. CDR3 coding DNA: TGTGCCAGCAGCTTGGGACTAGCGGAGTACAATGAGCAGTTCTTC.

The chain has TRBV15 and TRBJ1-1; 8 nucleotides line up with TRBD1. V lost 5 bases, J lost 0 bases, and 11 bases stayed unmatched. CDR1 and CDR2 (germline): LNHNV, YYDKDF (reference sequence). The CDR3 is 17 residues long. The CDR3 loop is CATSHRAGGFMNTEAFF. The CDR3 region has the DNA TGTGCCACCAGCCATCGGGCAGGGGGCTTTATGAACACTGAAGCTTTCTTT. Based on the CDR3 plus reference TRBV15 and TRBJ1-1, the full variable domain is DAMVIQNPRYQVTQFGKPVTLSCSQTLNHNVMYWYQQKSSQAPKLLFHYYDKDFNNEADTPDNFQSRRPNTSFCFLDIRSPGLGDTAMYLCATSHRAGGFMNTEAFFGQGTRLTVV.

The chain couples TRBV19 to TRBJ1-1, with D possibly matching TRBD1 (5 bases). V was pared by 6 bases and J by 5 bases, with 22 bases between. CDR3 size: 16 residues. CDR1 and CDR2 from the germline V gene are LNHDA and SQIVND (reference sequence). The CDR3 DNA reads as TGTGCCAGTAGCTCGGGCAGGGTGGTTGGTTGGACTGAAGCTTTCTTT. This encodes CASSSGRVVGWTEAFF.

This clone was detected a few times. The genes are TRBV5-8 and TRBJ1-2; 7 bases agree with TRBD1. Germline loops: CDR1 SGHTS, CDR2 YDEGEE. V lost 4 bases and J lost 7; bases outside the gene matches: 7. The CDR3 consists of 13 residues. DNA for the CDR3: TGTGCCAGCAGCCCTGACAGGGTTGCTGGCTACACCTTC. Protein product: CASSPDRVAGYTF.

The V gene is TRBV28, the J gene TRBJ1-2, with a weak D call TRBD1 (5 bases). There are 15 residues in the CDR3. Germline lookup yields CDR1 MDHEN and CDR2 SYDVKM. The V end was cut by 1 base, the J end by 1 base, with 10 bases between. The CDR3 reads CASSLFRVSNYGYTF. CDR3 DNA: TGTGCCAGCAGTTTATTCAGGGTCAGTAACTATGGCTACACCTTC.

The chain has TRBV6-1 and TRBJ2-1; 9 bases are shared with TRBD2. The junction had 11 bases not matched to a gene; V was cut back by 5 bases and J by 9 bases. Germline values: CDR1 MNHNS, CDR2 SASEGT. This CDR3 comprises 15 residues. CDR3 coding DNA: TGTGCCAGCAGTTCGCGGGAGGGCCTGGAGGGTGAGCAGTTCTTC. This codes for CASSSREGLEGEQFF.

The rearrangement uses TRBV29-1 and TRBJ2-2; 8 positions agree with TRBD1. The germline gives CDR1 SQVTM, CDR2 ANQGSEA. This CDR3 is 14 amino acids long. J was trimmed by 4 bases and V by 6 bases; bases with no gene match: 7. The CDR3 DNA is TGCAGCGTACTTGGACAGGGAGTCACCGGGGAGCTGTTTTTT. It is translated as CSVLGQGVTGELFF.

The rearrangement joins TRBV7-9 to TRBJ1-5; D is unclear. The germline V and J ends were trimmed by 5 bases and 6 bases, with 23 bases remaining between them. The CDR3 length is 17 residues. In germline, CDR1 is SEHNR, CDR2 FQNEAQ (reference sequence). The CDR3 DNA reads TGTGCCAGCAGCGCTTCAGCCGGGAGAGGGTTCGGTCAGCCCCAGCATTTT. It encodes CASSASAGRGFGQPQHF. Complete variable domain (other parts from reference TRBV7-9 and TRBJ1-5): DTGVSQNPRHKITKRGQNVTFRCDPISEHNRLYWYRQTLGQGPEFLTYFQNEAQLEKSRLLSDRFSAERPKGSFSTLEIQRTEQGDSAMYLCASSASAGRGFGQPQHFGDGTRLSIL.

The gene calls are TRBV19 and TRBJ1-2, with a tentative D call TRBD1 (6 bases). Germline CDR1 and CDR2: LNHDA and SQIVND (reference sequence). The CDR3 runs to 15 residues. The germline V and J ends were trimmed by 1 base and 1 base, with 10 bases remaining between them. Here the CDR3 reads CASSIVGQNNYGYTF. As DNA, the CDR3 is TGTGCCAGTAGTATAGTGGGACAAAATAACTATGGCTACACCTTC.

The CDR3 loop reads CASSEGGHTDTQYF. CDR3 in DNA: TGTGCCAGCAGTGAAGGGGGACACACAGATACGCAGTATTTT. The rearrangement links TRBV2 to TRBJ2-3, with D possibly TRBD1 on 6 matching bases. The V end lost 1 base, the J end lost 2 bases, and 7 bases lay between the germline ends. The germline CDR1 and CDR2 sequences are SNHLY and FYNNEI. The CDR3 has 14 amino acids.

The CDR3 is CASSRRNGASYNEQFF. The CDR3 nucleotides are TGTGCCAGCTCACGACGCAATGGGGCCTCCTACAATGAGCAGTTCTTC. This chain joins TRBV18 and TRBJ2-1; TRBD1 might be the D (5 bases). V lost 4 bases to trimming and J lost 0 bases, with 13 bases between them. Per germline, CDR1 KGHSH and CDR2 LQKENI. This CDR3 is 16 amino acids long. Combining the CDR3 with reference TRBV18 and TRBJ2-1 gives the whole variable domain NAGVMQNPRHLVRRRGQEARLRCSPMKGHSHVYWYRQLPEEGLKFMVYLQKENIIDESGMPKERFSAEFPKEGPSILRIQQVVRGDSAAYFCASSRRNGASYNEQFFGPGTRLTVL.

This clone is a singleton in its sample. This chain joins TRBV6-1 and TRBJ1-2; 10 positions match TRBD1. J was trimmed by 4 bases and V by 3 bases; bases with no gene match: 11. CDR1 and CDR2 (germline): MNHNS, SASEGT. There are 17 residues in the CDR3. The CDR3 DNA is TGTGCCAGCAGTGACCCGAGACAGGGGGCAGTTACCTATGGCTACACCTTC. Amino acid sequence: CASSDPRQGAVTYGYTF.

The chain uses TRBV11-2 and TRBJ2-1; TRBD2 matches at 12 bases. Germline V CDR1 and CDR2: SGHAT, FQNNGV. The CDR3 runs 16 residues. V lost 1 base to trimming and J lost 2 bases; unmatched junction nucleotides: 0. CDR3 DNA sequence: TGTGCCAGCAGCTTAGGACTAGCGGGAGCCTACAATGAGCAGTTCTTC. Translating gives CASSLGLAGAYNEQFF.